Below, 13 T cell receptor beta chains from the same sample are listed, as sequenced in a study of blood T cells in healthy people across ages. Alongside a J-beta primer mix, a sample-barcoded 5' primer served in a second PCR lasting roughly 6 to 11 cycles. TCRdb re-derived calls from the 5' RACE reads in MiXCR, one entry per CDR3 protein. The table has around 1.5 million distinct CDR3 sequences, approximately 59% seen once. Sequences were obtained from blood. The receptors shown here come from a man between 18 and 35 years old in good health.

This clonotype was seen only once. The chain recombines TRBV10-2 with TRBJ1-1, with 7 bases that match TRBD1. The CDR3 consists of 12 residues. CDR1 and CDR2 (germline): WSHSY, SAAADI. V lost 4 bases, J lost 6 bases, and 2 bases stayed unmatched. DNA for the CDR3: TGCGCCAGCAGTGCCACAGGGGCTGAAGCTTTCTTT. Translated: CASSATGAEAFF.

The rearrangement uses TRBV6-2 or TRBV6-3 and TRBJ2-7; D remains ambiguous. Trimming stripped 2 bases from V and 3 bases from J, with 14 bases between. The length of the CDR3 is 15 residues. Germline V gives CDR1 MNHEY, CDR2 SVGEGT. The CDR3 is CASSYRWALGYEQYF. Written as DNA, the CDR3 is TGTGCCAGCAGTTACAGGTGGGCGCTTGGCTACGAGCAGTACTTC.

The V gene is TRBV4-1, the J gene TRBJ2-1, with no clear D. In germline, CDR1 is MGHRA, CDR2 YSYEKL. V was cut by 1 base and J by 2 bases, with 9 bases left in between. This CDR3 has 15 amino acids. The CDR3 region has the DNA TGCGCCAGCAGCCAAGTAGACCGCCCCTACAATGAGCAGTTCTTC. Protein: CASSQVDRPYNEQFF.

The rearrangement uses TRBV6-2 or TRBV6-3 and TRBJ2-3; D may be TRBD2 (5 bases). V dropped 4 bases and J dropped 0 bases, with 11 bases sitting between them. The CDR3 runs 15 residues. Germline assignment: CDR1 MNHEY and CDR2 SVGEGT. The CDR3 loop reads CASSSGSSSTDTQYF. DNA for the CDR3: TGTGCCAGCAGTTCGGGAAGCAGTAGCACAGATACGCAGTATTTT.

This clonotype came up a few times. This chain joins TRBV20-1 and TRBJ2-1, with 7 bases aligning to TRBD1. V trimming: 1 base; J trimming: 4 bases; junction bases outside the gene matches: 16. Germline-derived CDR1 and CDR2 are DFQATT and SNEGSKA (reference sequence). The length of the CDR3 is 18 residues. The CDR3 bases are TGCAGTGCTAGAGCTGTAATCAGGGACAGTTCTGCGTACAATGAGCAGTTCTTC. Translating it yields CSARAVIRDSSAYNEQFF.

The chain has TRBV20-1 and TRBJ2-1; D gene ambiguous. Trimming removed 0 bases from V and 8 bases from J, with 5 bases in between. The CDR3 runs 11 residues. Germline values: CDR1 DFQATT, CDR2 SNEGSKA (reference sequence). The CDR3 DNA reads TGCAGTGCTAGAGATCTTCATGAGCAGTTCTTC. It translates to CSARDLHEQFF.

CDR3 sequence: CASSVMSRGSNTEAFF. CDR3 nucleotide sequence: TGTGCCAGCAGCGTAATGAGCAGGGGCAGCAACACTGAAGCTTTCTTT. The V and J genes are TRBV9 and TRBJ1-1; weak D call: TRBD1 (6 bases). Germline CDR1 and CDR2: SGDLS and YYNGEE. This CDR3 comprises 16 residues. Trimming removed 1 base at V and 2 bases at J, with 15 bases between.

This chain connects TRBV7-9 to TRBJ2-5; 8 bases fit TRBD2. J was trimmed by 0 bases and V by 4 bases; bases with no gene match: 4. The CDR3 length is 15 residues. Germline V gene lookup returns CDR1 SEHNR and CDR2 FQNEAQ (reference sequence). The CDR3 bases are TGTGCCAGCAGCTCGACTAGCGCGTACCAAGAGACCCAGTACTTC. It yields the protein CASSSTSAYQETQYF.

This clonotype was seen a few times. The chain is built from TRBV12-3 or TRBV12-4 and TRBJ2-7; weak D call: TRBD2 (5 bases). The CDR3 has 17 residues. V lost 1 base and J lost 0, with 16 bases in between. For the CDR3, the DNA is TGTGCCAGCAGTTTAGACGATGGGAGCCCTAGCTCCTACGAGCAGTACTTC. It specifies CASSLDDGSPSSYEQYF.

The J gene is TRBJ1-4, the V gene TRBV10-3, with D perhaps matching TRBD1 (5 bases). The CDR3 length is 14 residues. Germline assignment: CDR1 ENHRY and CDR2 SYGVKD. Trimming cost V 4 bases and J 8 bases, with 14 bases left between them. CDR3 DNA sequence: TGTGCCATCAGTGGCGAGGGACGGCGGGAAAAACTGTTTTTT. It translates to CAISGEGRREKLFF.

This clonotype was counted between two and nine times. V is TRBV7-9 and J is TRBJ1-5; no firm D call. Trimming stripped 4 bases from V and 5 bases from J, with 12 bases between. The CDR3 spans 14 residues. Germline V CDR1 and CDR2: SEHNR, FQNEAQ (reference sequence). This chain's CDR3 is CASSSNNLDQPQHF. CDR3 DNA sequence: TGTGCCAGCAGCTCGAATAACCTTGATCAGCCCCAGCATTTT.

J is TRBJ2-4 and V is TRBV7-9, with D perhaps matching TRBD1 (5 bases). The J call may be in error: the DNA end matches TRBJ2-7 better. The length of the CDR3 is 12 residues. Germline CDR1 is SEHNR and CDR2 is FQNEAQ (reference sequence). CDR3 sequence reads: CASLQGSGEQYF. The CDR3, as DNA: TGTGCCAGCCTCCAGGGATCGGGCGAGCAGTACTTC.

The V call is TRBV10-3, the J call TRBJ1-1, with 8 positions matching TRBD1. V gave up 3 bases and J gave up 4 bases; unmatched junction bases: 10. CDR1 and CDR2 from the germline V gene are ENHRY and SYGVKD. The CDR3 runs to 16 residues. The CDR3 here is CAISDPGGAVRTEAFF. Here the CDR3 DNA reads TGTGCCATCAGTGATCCAGGGGGCGCGGTACGCACTGAAGCTTTCTTT.